The 8 T cell receptor beta chains reported below all come from one sample, sequenced in a study of T-cell reconstitution after alpha-beta-depleted transplantation in children. Researchers prepared the TCRbeta library using unique molecular identifiers, the study reports. TCRdb passed the PCR reads through MiXCR, listing each CDR3 protein once. The data contain about 190,000 distinct CDR3 sequences, roughly 6.8% of them singletons. The sample was PBMCs from the stem cell graft donor, taken from the stem cell graft. The source of these receptors is a human donor who donated a stem cell graft to a child with Wiskott-Aldrich syndrome.

On this clonotype: A much more abundant neighbour one base away suggests this may be a read error. The chain carries TRBV28 and TRBJ2-5; D is unresolved. Trimming removed 3 bases from V and 3 bases from J, with 14 bases in between. The CDR3 runs to 15 residues. Germline V gene sequence: CDR1 MDHEN, CDR2 SYDVKM. As DNA, the CDR3 is TGTGCCAGCAGTTTCCATCTCGGCCAGGAAGAGACCCAGTACTTC. This encodes CASSFHLGQEETQYF.

This clonotype was seen only a few times. CDR3 amino acids: CASSPAPQARGTGELFF. The CDR3 region has the DNA TGCGCCAGCAGCCCGGCCCCCCAGGCGAGAGGAACCGGGGAGCTGTTTTTT. This chain uses TRBV5-1 with TRBJ2-2; D call uncertain. Germline assignment: CDR1 SGHRS and CDR2 YFSETQ. Trimming pared 4 bases from V and 5 bases from J, leaving 21 bases between. The CDR3 length is 17 residues.

This clonotype was seen repeatedly, ten times or more. An end of the junction does not agree with germline; a read error may underlie this. The chain combines TRBV12-3 or TRBV12-4 with TRBJ2-7; perhaps TRBD1 as D (6 bases). This CDR3 contains 11 residues. The CDR3 loop is CASSQGQWGTF. The DNA of the CDR3 is TGTGCCAGCAGTCAAGGACAGTGGGGTACTTTC.

This clonotype was counted ten times or more. The V call is TRBV5-1, the J call TRBJ2-5; tentatively, D is TRBD1 (6 bases). Looked up from germline, CDR1 is SGHRS and CDR2 is YFSETQ. CDR3 length: 13 residues. Trimming pared 7 bases from V and 1 base from J, leaving 11 bases between. In DNA, the CDR3 is TGCGCCAGCCAACTAGGGGGCCAAGAGACCCAGTACTTC. Amino acids: CASQLGGQETQYF.

Regarding this clonotype: At one boundary the junction diverges from the germline segment, which might be a read error. The chain links TRBV2 to TRBJ2-4, with D possibly matching TRBD2 (5 bases). This CDR3 region has 14 residues. In germline, CDR1 is SNHLY, CDR2 FYNNEI. DNA for the CDR3: TGTGCCAACAGTGGACTCTACAATGGGTACATTCAGTACTTC. Translating it yields CANSGLYNGYIQYF.

There are many counts of this clonotype. The rearrangement links TRBV5-1 to TRBJ2-1; weak D call: TRBD2 (6 bases). Germline lookup yields CDR1 SGHRS and CDR2 YFSETQ. Trimming stripped 4 bases from V and 10 bases from J, with 18 bases between. This CDR3 is built from 14 residues. CDR3 sequence reads: CASSAGLPLSEQFF. CDR3 sequence (DNA): TGCGCCAGCAGCGCGGGACTCCCGCTTAGCGAGCAGTTCTTC.

This clonotype has a count of ten or more. The CDR3 DNA is TGTGCCAGCAGTTCGGCACCGGGACAGGACTCCTACGAGCAGTACTTC. Translating gives CASSSAPGQDSYEQYF. The V gene is TRBV12-3 or TRBV12-4, the J gene TRBJ2-7; TRBD1 aligns across 8 bases. This CDR3 region has 16 residues. Losses at the gene ends were 4 bases for V and 0 bases for J; bases not matched to a gene: 8.

This clonotype was picked up many times. The genes are TRBV3-1 and TRBJ2-2; TRBD2 matches at 11 bases. Germline V CDR1 and CDR2: LGHDT, YNNKEL (reference sequence). This CDR3 has 18 residues. J gave up 2 bases and V 4 bases, and 9 bases lay outside the gene matches. The CDR3 DNA sequence: TGTGCCAGCAGCCGTACTAGCGGGGGCACCTCAAACACCGGGGAGCTGTTTTTT. It is translated as CASSRTSGGTSNTGELFF.